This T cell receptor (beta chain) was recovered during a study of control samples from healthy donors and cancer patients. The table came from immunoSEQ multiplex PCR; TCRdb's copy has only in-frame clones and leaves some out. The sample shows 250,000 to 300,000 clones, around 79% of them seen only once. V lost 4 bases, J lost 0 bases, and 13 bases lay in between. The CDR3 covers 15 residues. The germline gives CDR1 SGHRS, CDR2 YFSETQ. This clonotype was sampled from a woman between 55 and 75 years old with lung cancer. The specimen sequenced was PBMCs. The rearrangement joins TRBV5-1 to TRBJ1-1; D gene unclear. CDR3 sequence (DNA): TGCGCCAGCAGCCCCCGGACCCACCTGAACACTGAAGCTTTCTTT. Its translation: CASSPRTHLNTEAFF.